This is a list of T cell receptor beta chains from one sample in a study of control samples from healthy donors and cancer patients. Sequencing used immunoSEQ multiplex PCR; TCRdb keeps in-frame clones, though not all of them. The sample shows 80,000 or so clones, 94% of them seen only once. Sequenced material: blood. These receptors all come from a woman in her forties in good health. The CDR3 runs from the conserved cysteine through the conserved F or W. D genes are given only for firm matches. Size is stated for part of the rows, as once, few or many counts, or as a class when the clone is expanded.

v_call	clone_size	cdr3_length	d_call	j_call	cdr3_aa	cdr3_nt
TRBV5-5	.	15	.	TRBJ1-1	CASSRGTWRDTEAFF	TGTGCCAGCAGCCGCGGGACTTGGAGGGACACTGAAGCTTTCTTT
TRBV6-5	.	14	.	TRBJ1-1	CASSYTTVGTEAFF	TGTGCCAGCAGCTATACTACGGTGGGCACTGAAGCTTTCTTT
TRBV7-9	.	15	.	TRBJ2-1	CASSLAVLRWNEQFF	TGTGCCAGCAGCTTAGCGGTCCTAAGGTGGAATGAGCAGTTCTTC
TRBV7-9	.	14	.	TRBJ2-7	CASSLQTSSYEQYF	TGTGCCAGCAGCCTTCAGACCTCCTCCTACGAGCAGTACTTC
TRBV6-1	.	13	.	TRBJ2-4	CASSERGSANGYF	TGTGCCAGCAGTGAAAGGGGTAGCGCGAACGGGTACTTC
TRBV11-3	.	17	TRBD2	TRBJ2-3	CASSLGPAGGPTDTQYF	TGTGCCAGCAGCTTAGGTCCAGCGGGGGGGCCCACAGATACGCAGTATTTT
TRBV7-3	.	17	TRBD1	TRBJ2-7	CASSFLLMGTGLDEQYF	TGTGCCAGCAGCTTTCTGTTGATGGGGACAGGGCTAGATGAGCAGTACTTC
TRBV5-4	.	18	TRBD2	TRBJ2-4	CASSFGLAGEGAKNIQYF	TGTGCCAGCAGCTTTGGACTAGCGGGAGAAGGAGCCAAAAACATTCAGTACTTC
TRBV4-3	.	17	TRBD2	TRBJ2-7	CASSQERGAGGYYEQYF	TGCGCCAGCAGCCAAGAAAGGGGAGCGGGGGGATACTACGAGCAGTACTTC
TRBV9	.	14	.	TRBJ1-6	CASSVGGGDSPLHF	TGTGCCAGCAGCGTAGGAGGGGGGGATTCACCCCTCCACTTT
TRBV2	.	14	.	TRBJ1-2	CASSEASPGYGYTF	TGTGCCAGCAGTGAAGCATCCCCGGGCTATGGCTACACCTTC
TRBV6-5	.	14	.	TRBJ2-7	CASSRDREDYEQYF	TGTGCCAGCAGTCGTGACAGGGAGGACTACGAGCAGTACTTC
TRBV2	.	14	.	TRBJ1-1	CASSEVSSNTEAFF	TGTGCCAGCAGTGAAGTGTCGTCCAACACTGAAGCTTTCTTT
TRBV11-2	.	15	TRBD1	TRBJ2-4	CASSSGQGAWDIQYF	TGTGCCAGCAGCTCGGGACAGGGGGCTTGGGACATTCAGTACTTC
TRBV7-6	.	15	.	TRBJ2-1	CASSLGAGPLMEQFF	TGTGCCAGCAGCTTAGGTGCGGGGCCCTTAATGGAGCAGTTCTTC
TRBV29-1	.	10	.	TRBJ1-1	CSVGDTEAFF	TGCAGCGTTGGTGACACTGAAGCTTTCTTT
TRBV5-1	few	14	TRBD1	TRBJ1-4	CASSRTGNNEKLFF	TGCGCCAGCAGCCGGACAGGGAATAATGAAAAACTGTTTTTT
TRBV27	.	15	.	TRBJ1-2	CASSFHGQSNYGYTF	TGTGCCAGCAGTTTTCACGGACAGTCGAACTATGGCTACACCTTC
TRBV10-2	.	14	.	TRBJ1-5	CASSVPGSNQPQHF	TGCGCCAGCAGTGTCCCGGGGAGCAATCAGCCCCAGCATTTT
TRBV27	.	17	TRBD1	TRBJ2-6	CASSLVGTGAGANVLTF	TGTGCCAGCAGTTTAGTTGGGACAGGGGCTGGGGCCAACGTCCTGACTTTC
TRBV27	.	17	TRBD2	TRBJ2-3	CASSTRTSGTSTDTQYF	TGTGCCAGCAGTACGAGGACTAGCGGAACTAGCACAGATACGCAGTATTTT
TRBV28	once	12	.	TRBJ1-2	CASKHPNYGYTF	TGTGCCAGCAAACACCCTAACTATGGCTACACCTTC
TRBV9	.	14	.	TRBJ2-1	CASSVGTPYNEQFF	TGTGCCAGCAGCGTAGGGACCCCCTACAATGAGCAGTTCTTC
TRBV5-1	.	14	.	TRBJ2-7	CASSLVLGNYEQYF	TGCGCCAGCAGCTTGGTACTGGGAAACTACGAGCAGTACTTC
TRBV6-1	.	14	.	TRBJ1-3	CASSGGRSGNTIYF	TGTGCCAGCTCGGGAGGCCGCTCTGGAAACACCATATATTTT
TRBV2	.	16	TRBD2	TRBJ2-1	CASSEPSGGARNEQFF	TGTGCCAGCAGTGAACCCAGCGGGGGGGCTAGGAATGAGCAGTTCTTC
TRBV28	.	16	TRBD1	TRBJ1-5	CASAKTGFYSNQPQHF	TGTGCCAGCGCGAAGACAGGGTTTTATAGCAATCAGCCCCAGCATTTT
TRBV24-1	once	11	.	TRBJ2-3	CATSEGGTQYF	TGTGCCACCAGTGAGGGCGGGACGCAGTATTTT
TRBV7-2	.	13	TRBD1	TRBJ2-3	CASRDRVPDTQYF	TGTGCCAGCAGGGACAGGGTCCCAGATACGCAGTATTTT
TRBV4-3	.	13	.	TRBJ2-3	CASSQVPTESKYF	TGCGCCAGCAGCCAAGTCCCGACGGAGTCGAAGTATTTT
TRBV29-1	few	12	.	TRBJ1-5	CSVNDGGQPQHF	TGCAGCGTCAACGACGGGGGTCAGCCCCAGCATTTT
TRBV18	.	13	.	TRBJ2-7	CASSPRGAYEQYF	TGTGCCAGCTCACCGAGAGGTGCCTACGAGCAGTACTTC
TRBV21-1	once	9	.	TRBJ2-1	CASSKEEIF	TGTGCCAGCAGCAAAGAAGAAATCTTC
TRBV11-3	.	14	.	TRBJ2-3	CASSLSGSTDTQYF	TGTGCCAGCAGCTTGAGTGGGAGCACAGATACGCAGTATTTT
TRBV5-1	.	17	TRBD2	TRBJ2-2	CASSSGLAGVGTGELFF	TGCGCCAGCAGCTCTGGACTAGCGGGAGTTGGGACCGGGGAGCTGTTTTTT
TRBV5-8	.	15	.	TRBJ2-2	CASSLGGQYTGELFF	TGTGCCAGCAGCTTAGGGGGACAATACACCGGGGAGCTGTTTTTT
TRBV5-1	.	16	.	TRBJ2-1	CASSFGQGSSYNEQFF	TGCGCCAGCAGCTTCGGGCAGGGGAGCTCCTACAATGAGCAGTTCTTC
TRBV9	.	17	TRBD2	TRBJ2-4	CASSVGLAGGAKNIQYF	TGTGCCAGCAGCGTAGGACTAGCGGGGGGAGCCAAAAACATTCAGTACTTC
TRBV9	.	15	.	TRBJ2-2	CASSDSKANTGELFF	TGTGCCAGCAGCGACTCCAAAGCGAACACCGGGGAGCTGTTTTTT
TRBV28	.	15	.	TRBJ2-7	CASSLRREGSYEQYF	TGTGCCAGCAGTTTGAGGAGGGAAGGGTCCTACGAGCAGTACTTC
TRBV7-9	once	19	TRBD2	TRBJ2-1	CASSPTSGRAQSPYNEQFF	TGTGCCAGCAGCCCGACTAGCGGGAGGGCCCAATCCCCCTACAATGAGCAGTTCTTC
TRBV15	few	19	TRBD2	TRBJ2-7	CATSRGRTSGKVGSYEQYF	TGTGCCACCAGCAGAGGGCGGACTAGCGGTAAAGTAGGCTCCTACGAGCAGTACTTC
TRBV6-6	.	15	TRBD1	TRBJ2-1	CASSRTGAGSDEQFF	TGTGCCAGCAGTCGGACAGGGGCCGGTTCTGATGAGCAGTTCTTC
TRBV10-3	.	18	.	TRBJ2-5	CAISGPGGRNSYQETQYF	TGTGCCATCAGTGGTCCTGGAGGGCGGAACTCGTACCAAGAGACCCAGTACTTC
TRBV5-6	.	15	.	TRBJ1-1	CASSPGGGGDTEAFF	TGTGCCAGCAGCCCCGGAGGCGGGGGAGACACTGAAGCTTTCTTT
TRBV7-8	.	16	.	TRBJ1-5	CASSLKGNPGEETQHF	TGTGCCAGCAGCTTAAAGGGGAACCCCGGGGAGGAGACCCAGCATTTT
TRBV30	few	13	.	TRBJ1-6	CAWSTTAGSPLHF	TGTGCCTGGAGTACGACAGCTGGTTCACCCCTCCACTTT
TRBV7-6	.	17	.	TRBJ1-4	CASSLQSAGRGNEKLFF	TGTGCCAGCAGCTTACAATCCGCGGGCAGGGGTAATGAAAAACTGTTTTTT
TRBV10-3	.	12	TRBD2	TRBJ2-5	CAIGTSEETQYF	TGTGCCATTGGGACTAGCGAAGAGACCCAGTACTTC
TRBV6-5	.	15	.	TRBJ1-1	CASTQGGVGNTEAFF	TGTGCCAGCACCCAGGGTGGTGTGGGGAACACTGAAGCTTTCTTT
TRBV11-2	.	16	.	TRBJ2-5	CASSLVQGPYQETQYF	TGTGCCAGCAGCTTAGTCCAGGGCCCCTACCAAGAGACCCAGTACTTC
TRBV7-9	.	16	TRBD1	TRBJ1-5	CASSSPGQEADQPQHF	TGTGCCAGCAGCTCTCCGGGACAGGAAGCTGATCAGCCCCAGCATTTT
TRBV6-1	.	16	TRBD1	TRBJ1-2	CASSGQGARFNYGYTF	TGTGCCAGCAGTGGTCAGGGGGCGAGGTTCAACTATGGCTACACCTTC
TRBV28	once	16	TRBD1	TRBJ2-7	CASSLLLTGGRYEQYF	TGTGCCAGCAGTCTCCTATTAACAGGGGGGAGATACGAGCAGTACTTC
TRBV3-1/TRBV3-2	.	17	TRBD2	TRBJ2-3	CASSHSRRGGSVDTQYF	TGTGCCAGCAGCCATAGTCGGCGGGGGGGTTCGGTAGATACGCAGTATTTT
TRBV4-1	once	17	.	TRBJ2-6	CASSLFTEGAGANVLTF	TGCGCCAGCAGCCTATTTACAGAGGGAGCGGGGGCCAACGTCCTGACTTTC